This T cell receptor beta chain was captured by sequencing in a study of early T cells in non-severe SARS-CoV-2 infection. Study-level results: Clonotype matching in VDJdb favored anti-spike CD8 responses and did not capture private and CD4 specificities.

Germline values: CDR1 LNHDA, CDR2 SQIVND (reference sequence). CDR3 length: 12 amino acids. Trimming pared 8 bases from V and 2 bases from J, leaving 7 bases between. This clonotype was detected ten times or more. What it binds is not known. Unique molecular identifiers (one per individual cDNA molecule) were attached. TCRdb reprocessed the 5' RACE reads with MiXCR, giving one entry per CDR3 protein. The repertoire holds tens of thousands of distinct CDR3 sequences, with roughly 5.5% as singletons. The receptor comes from an adult who was a healthcare worker with PCR-confirmed SARS-CoV-2 infection or an uninfected control (not recorded which). What was sequenced was whole blood. The chain has TRBV19 and TRBJ2-1; D is uncertain. The CDR3 bases are TGTGCCAGTGGCTCGACCTACAATGAGCAGTTCTTC. This codes for CASGSTYNEQFF. The full variable domain, completed using reference TRBV19 and TRBJ2-1, is DGGITQSPKYLFRKEGQNVTLSCEQNLNHDAMYWYRQDPGQGLRLIYYSQIVNDFQKGDIAEGYSVSREKKESFPLTVTSAQKNPTAFYLCASGSTYNEQFFGPGTRLTVL.